A single sample gave rise to the 26 T cell receptor beta chains below, sequenced in a study of T cell responses to AZD1222 COVID-19 vaccine. Generated by immunoSEQ multiplex PCR, the TCRdb table keeps only in-frame clones and is missing some. The table shows about 140,000 clones, with around 90% occurring only once. The sequences come from peripheral blood, collected on day 0 of AZD1222 vaccination. These receptors originate from an adult in good health.

J is TRBJ2-3 and V is TRBV4-3; D not resolved. Germline V CDR1 and CDR2: LGHNA, YSLEER. V was clipped by 6 bases and J by 2 bases, with 15 bases between them. This CDR3 has 15 residues. The CDR3 coding sequence is TGCGCCAGCAGTCGTGTACTGGGGTACACAGATACGCAGTATTTT. Its translation is CASSRVLGYTDTQYF.

This chain connects TRBV11-3 to TRBJ1-1; tentatively, D is TRBD1 (6 bases). The CDR3 runs 14 residues. Per germline, CDR1 SGHNT and CDR2 YENEEA. V was shortened by 5 bases and J by 1 base, with 11 bases between the two germline ends. The CDR3 sequence is CASSPRTANTEAFF. The DNA for the CDR3 is TGTGCCAGCAGCCCCAGGACAGCGAACACTGAAGCTTTCTTT.

The chain uses TRBV30 and TRBJ2-5, with 9 positions matching TRBD2. V lost 0 bases and J lost 5; bases outside the gene matches: 1. Germline CDR1 is GTSNPN and CDR2 is SVGIG (reference sequence). The CDR3 runs to 13 residues. The CDR3 DNA sequence: TGTGCCTGGAGTGTAGCGGGGGGCGAGACCCAGTACTTC. Its protein is CAWSVAGGETQYF.

This clone has only one observation. V and J are TRBV7-2 and TRBJ1-2, with D perhaps matching TRBD1 (6 bases). In germline, CDR1 is SGHTA, CDR2 FQGNSA. CDR3 size: 15 residues. Trimming shortened V by 1 base and J by 1 base, and 10 bases separated the two germline ends. CDR3 sequence (DNA): TGTGCCAGCAGCTTAGGGGGGGCTAGTAACTATGGCTACACCTTC. Translating gives CASSLGGASNYGYTF.

V gene TRBV9 combines with J gene TRBJ2-3; D may be TRBD2 (5 bases). The CDR3 length is 14 residues. Germline CDR1 reads SGDLS; CDR2 reads YYNGEE. Trimming took 7 bases from V and 10 from J, leaving 22 bases between them. CDR3 loop: CASQWRVPLLSQYF. The CDR3 nucleotides read TGTGCCAGCCAATGGCGGGTCCCCCTCTTATCGCAGTATTTT.

The chain carries TRBV9 and TRBJ2-1; possibly TRBD2 for D (6 bases). The CDR3 runs to 15 residues. Per the germline V gene, CDR1 is SGDLS and CDR2 is YYNGEE. The V end lost 4 bases, the J end lost 4 bases, and 15 bases lay between the germline ends. CDR3 nucleotides: TGTGCCAGCAGCCCAACTGCGGGACTGTACAATGAGCAGTTCTTC. As protein: CASSPTAGLYNEQFF.

The chain is built from TRBV12-5 and TRBJ1-5; TRBD1 might be the D (5 bases). Germline lookup yields CDR1 LGHNT and CDR2 FRNRAP. V lost 6 bases, J lost 4 bases, and 13 bases lay in between. This CDR3 is built from 14 residues. CDR3 sequence reads: CASGATASNQPQHF. In nucleotides, the CDR3 is TGTGCTAGTGGGGCGACAGCGTCAAATCAGCCCCAGCATTTT. Full variable domain (remainder filled in from reference TRBV12-5 and TRBJ1-5): DARVTQTPRHKVTEMGQEVTMRCQPILGHNTVFWYRQTMMQGLELLAYFRNRAPLDDSGMPKDRFSAEMPDATLATLKIQPSEPRDSAVYFCASGATASNQPQHFGDGTRLSIL.

The V and J genes are TRBV2 and TRBJ2-3; 7 bases fit TRBD2. Germline values: CDR1 SNHLY, CDR2 FYNNEI. The CDR3 extends over 15 amino acids. V lost 5 bases, J lost 2 bases, and 7 bases stayed unmatched. CDR3 coding DNA: TGTGCCAGCAGTAGACTAGCCCAACACACAGATACGCAGTATTTT. Its translation is CASSRLAQHTDTQYF.

The J gene is TRBJ1-2, the V gene TRBV19, with unresolved D. Trimming pared 1 base from V and 4 bases from J, leaving 4 bases between. The CDR3 covers 12 residues. Per germline, CDR1 LNHDA and CDR2 SQIVND (reference sequence). The CDR3 spells CASSIAGYGYTF. In DNA, the CDR3 is TGTGCCAGTAGTATAGCCGGCTATGGCTACACCTTC. Full variable domain (outside the CDR3, taken from reference TRBV19 and TRBJ1-2): DGGITQSPKYLFRKEGQNVTLSCEQNLNHDAMYWYRQDPGQGLRLIYYSQIVNDFQKGDIAEGYSVSREKKESFPLTVTSAQKNPTAFYLCASSIAGYGYTFGSGTRLTVV.

The chain links TRBV7-9 to TRBJ1-1; possibly TRBD1 for D (5 bases). Germline assignment: CDR1 SEHNR and CDR2 FQNEAQ (reference sequence). The CDR3 contains 12 residues. V was pared by 5 bases and J by 6 bases, with 10 bases between. DNA of the CDR3: TGTGCCAGCAGCGTTGGGACTCCTGAAGCTTTCTTT. Protein product: CASSVGTPEAFF.

V and J are TRBV24-1 and TRBJ2-5; 9 bases agree with TRBD2. CDR3 length: 13 residues. Germline assignment: CDR1 KGHDR and CDR2 SFDVKD. V was pared by 6 bases and J by 4 bases, with 2 bases of the junction left unmatched. The CDR3 region is CATSPSGAETQYF. Written as DNA, the CDR3 is TGTGCCACCAGTCCTAGCGGGGCAGAGACCCAGTACTTC.

The chain combines TRBV11-2 with TRBJ1-3; D call uncertain. Trimming removed 3 bases from V and 4 bases from J, with 10 bases in between. The CDR3 covers 14 residues. CDR1 and CDR2 from the germline V gene are SGHAT and FQNNGV. CDR3 protein: CASSFGVEGNTIYF. DNA of the CDR3: TGTGCCAGCAGCTTCGGGGTAGAAGGAAACACCATATATTTT.

The chain is built from TRBV28 and TRBJ1-5; no clear D. Germline loops: CDR1 MDHEN, CDR2 SYDVKM. CDR3 size: 14 residues. Deletions cut 6 bases from V and 2 bases from J, with 11 bases between. This CDR3 reads CASSPGRGNQPQHF. The CDR3 DNA is TGTGCCAGCAGCCCAGGAAGGGGCAATCAGCCCCAGCATTTT.

This rearrangement joins TRBV7-9 to TRBJ1-2; the match to TRBD1 covers 10 bases. J gave up 6 bases and V 4 bases, and 11 bases lay outside the gene matches. CDR3 length: 16 residues. Germline values: CDR1 SEHNR, CDR2 FQNEAQ (reference sequence). The CDR3 spells CASSSSSGTGVHGYTF. CDR3 coding DNA: TGTGCCAGCAGCTCCTCCTCCGGGACAGGGGTTCATGGCTACACCTTC.

The CDR3 loop reads CASSRSGGYSEKLFF. The CDR3 DNA sequence: TGTGCCAGCAGCCGATCAGGGGGTTATAGTGAAAAACTGTTTTTT. The chain carries TRBV5-4 and TRBJ1-4, with TRBD1 identical over 7 bases. J lost 7 bases, V lost 4 bases, and 10 bases had no gene match. The CDR3 consists of 15 residues. CDR1 and CDR2 from the germline V gene are SGHNT and YYREEE (reference sequence).

In DNA, the CDR3 is TGCGCCAGCAGCCAAGAAACGGGGGACTACACCGGGGAGCTGTTTTTT. Its translation: CASSQETGDYTGELFF. The V call is TRBV4-3, the J call TRBJ2-2, with TRBD2 as a possible D gene (6 bases). V was clipped by 0 bases and J by 3 bases, with 11 bases between them. The germline gives CDR1 LGHNA, CDR2 YSLEER. The CDR3 has 16 residues.

This chain links TRBV2 with TRBJ1-5; no definite D call. Trimming removed 5 bases from V and 11 bases from J, with 10 bases in between. The V gene's germline CDR1 is SNHLY and CDR2 FYNNEI. CDR3 length: 11 residues. CDR3 residues: CASSSTWTQHF. DNA of the CDR3: TGTGCCAGCAGTTCCACATGGACCCAGCATTTT.

The chain employs TRBV13 and TRBJ2-5, with 8 bases identical to TRBD1. Germline CDR1 is PRHDT and CDR2 is FYEKMQ (reference sequence). Unmatched junction bases numbered 11, after V lost 4 bases and J lost 4 bases. The CDR3 loop spans 16 amino acids. CDR3 region: CASSSMGQVKVETQYF. The CDR3 DNA reads TGTGCCAGCAGCTCCATGGGACAGGTTAAGGTAGAGACCCAGTACTTC. Using reference TRBV13 and TRBJ2-5 for the parts outside the CDR3, the full variable domain is AAGVIQSPRHLIKEKRETATLKCYPIPRHDTVYWYQQGPGQDPQFLISFYEKMQSDKGSIPDRFSAQQFSDYHSELNMSSLELGDSALYFCASSSMGQVKVETQYFGPGTRLLVL.

Only one count was recorded for this clone. The chain is built from TRBV5-4 and TRBJ1-4; D may be TRBD1 (5 bases). The CDR3 sequence is 14 residues long. V gave up 0 bases and J gave up 5 bases, with 8 bases separating them. Germline CDR1 reads SGHNT; CDR2 reads YYREEE (reference sequence). The CDR3 sequence: CASSLVGGNEKLFF. The CDR3 coding sequence is TGTGCCAGCAGCTTGGTTGGGGGAAATGAAAAACTGTTTTTT.

The chain recombines TRBV28 with TRBJ2-5; TRBD1 agrees at 8 bases. The CDR3 is 13 amino acids. V was pared by 5 bases and J by 5 bases, with 4 bases of the junction left unmatched. CDR1 MDHEN and CDR2 SYDVKM come from the germline V gene. The CDR3 DNA reads as TGTGCCAGCAGTCAGGGGGCTTGGGAGACCCAGTACTTC. It encodes CASSQGAWETQYF.

V is TRBV4-3 and J is TRBJ1-1, with D possibly matching TRBD1 (6 bases). CDR1 is LGHNA and CDR2 is YSLEER in the germline V gene. The ends were cut back, 6 bases at V and 4 bases at J, with 18 bases in the middle. The CDR3 length is 15 residues. CDR3 region: CASRFDRPGFTEAFF. The DNA of the CDR3 is TGCGCCAGCAGGTTTGACAGGCCGGGATTCACTGAAGCTTTCTTT.

The chain couples TRBV5-4 to TRBJ2-7; possible D gene TRBD1, 5 bases. V was shortened by 4 bases and J by 4 bases, with 9 bases between the two germline ends. Germline V gives CDR1 SGHNT, CDR2 YYREEE (reference sequence). The CDR3 is 12 residues long. In DNA form, the CDR3 reads TGTGCCAGCAGCATTGACAGATACGAGCAGTACTTC. It encodes CASSIDRYEQYF.

This sequence joins TRBV24-1 and TRBJ2-7, with 9 positions matching TRBD2. This CDR3 is 14 amino acids long. V lost 9 bases, J lost 2 bases, and 7 bases stayed unmatched. Germline values: CDR1 KGHDR, CDR2 SFDVKD. The CDR3 sequence: CATSPSGATYEQYF. CDR3 nucleotide sequence: TGTGCCACCTCCCCTAGCGGGGCCACCTACGAGCAGTACTTC.

The chain uses TRBV19 and TRBJ1-5; unclear D gene. The CDR3 consists of 15 residues. With 5 bases removed from V and 0 bases from J, the gap between germline ends came to 11 bases. In germline, CDR1 is LNHDA, CDR2 SQIVND (reference sequence). As DNA, the CDR3 is TGTGCCAGTAGTCCCTCCGGCACTAGCAATCAGCCCCAGCATTTT. Protein product: CASSPSGTSNQPQHF.

The chain has TRBV28 and TRBJ1-1; D is possibly TRBD1 (6 bases). Trimming pared 3 bases from V and 1 base from J, leaving 15 bases between. This CDR3 is 16 amino acids long. CDR1 and CDR2 (germline): MDHEN, SYDVKM. In DNA, the CDR3 is TGTGCCAGCAGTTTTCACAGGGCGTTGGGGAACACTGAAGCTTTCTTT. Protein: CASSFHRALGNTEAFF.

The chain joins TRBV7-2 to TRBJ1-3; tentatively, D is TRBD1 (5 bases). Germline V lookup: CDR1 SGHTA, CDR2 FQGNSA. This CDR3 is 15 amino acids long. The germline V and J ends were trimmed by 10 bases and 3 bases, with 19 bases remaining between them. The CDR3 coding sequence is TGTGCCACCGACCGTCGGGGGGGTAATGGAAACACCATATATTTT. Its protein is CATDRRGGNGNTIYF.